The clone carrying this T cell receptor beta chain was found a few times. Expressed TCRB transcripts were sequenced after all isolated RNA was converted to cDNA. The assay was immunoSEQ multiplex PCR, and TCRdb's table has in-frame clones only and misses some. The sample consists of about 140,000 clones, roughly 7.2% of them appearing once. This sample was taken from a study of beta chain features in type 1 diabetes. The CDR3 extends over 13 amino acids. V dropped 2 bases and J dropped 3; count of bases not matched to a gene: 1. Germline values: CDR1 SGDLS, CDR2 YYNGEE. Source material: central memory CD4+ T cells from blood. The TCR was taken from a woman under 40 in good health. The chain links TRBV9 to TRBJ1-1; 7 bases fit TRBD1. The CDR3 region has the DNA TGTGCCAGCAGCGTTCAGGGGGACACTGAAGCTTTCTTT. It encodes CASSVQGDTEAFF.